The rows below give T cell receptor beta chains drawn from one sample of a study of blood T cell repertoires in COVID-19. Assay used: immunoSEQ multiplex PCR; TCRdb lists only in-frame clones, some missing. The sample gives 200,000 to 250,000 clones, about four fifths of which show up once; over 9.5% is in the top ten. Sequencing used peripheral blood. The receptors derive from a woman of 80 years or more with acute or convalescent COVID-19. Both conserved end residues are trimmed from each CDR3. Fields, in order: V gene, CDR3 protein.

TRBV3-1/TRBV3-2,ASSQDLVSGSTGELF
TRBV11-2,ASSLYGGNTEAF
TRBV7-9,ASSFYSSGRASDEQF
TRBV11-3,ASSLAQGAMNTEAF
TRBV19,ASSPRQGGDYGYT
TRBV27,ASSTGTSGYLAKNIQY
TRBV9,ASSLSVGLRSYNEQF
TRBV5-1,ASSLGGGSYEQY
TRBV3-1/TRBV3-2,ASSQYGGADRTDTQY
TRBV7-9,ASSLSSLSGNTIY
TRBV5-4,ASSFGGTEAF
TRBV29-1,SVGDRAYNEQF
TRBV2,ASSREVNQPQH
TRBV28,ASRGQGGRNTIY
TRBV7-2,ASSFDGGSEKLF
TRBV19,ARPPGASGPRWGQY
TRBV30,AWRIPTGSGNTIY
TRBV5-1,ASSLANGATNEKLF
TRBV14,ASSPQPGQGIGYT
TRBV7-9,ASSPTGGSSYNEQF
TRBV3-1/TRBV3-2,ASSSQETQY
TRBV7-3,ASSETGTTGIAEAF
TRBV11-3,ASSLGRQGIGKLF
TRBV7-2,ASSAGGNEKLF
TRBV24-1,ATSDIGGSSGYNEQF
TRBV5-1,ASSSPGQGNEKLF
TRBV7-9,ASSLGAGVREQY
TRBV19,ASKVGGPNYGYT
TRBV10-3,ATGATSGGLETQY
TRBV19,ATLARPTGGELF
TRBV24-1,ATSDASSGNTIY
TRBV2,ASSELGGQGETQY
TRBV7-3,ASSLAGGSTEAF
TRBV6-2/TRBV6-3,ASSRPGTPNTEAF
TRBV14,ASSQETHYGYT
TRBV4-2,ASSQTTTENYGYT
TRBV3-1/TRBV3-2,ASSLGTGGYNEQF
TRBV12-5,ASGLGNRGGNQPQH
TRBV4-1,ASSQSQGNTEAF
TRBV21-1,ASSKASRGDYGYT
TRBV9,ASSAGTSEYNEQF
TRBV15,ATSRARLDYGYT
TRBV24-1,ATSDQLGVDYNEQF
TRBV7-2,ASSLAPGQGAREGYT
TRBV27,ASRVSPQYEQY
TRBV20-1,SASIPGNVRNEQF
TRBV27,ASKDPGQGRVSPLH
TRBV11-2,ASSLGVAGGTYEQY
TRBV18,ASFSPPRDRVSDTQY
TRBV11-2,ASSLSGPQETQY
TRBV7-2,ASSLALSGYNEQF
TRBV29-1,SAGESEGNTIY
TRBV9,ASSLSQGGREKLF
TRBV20-1,SATSSGELF